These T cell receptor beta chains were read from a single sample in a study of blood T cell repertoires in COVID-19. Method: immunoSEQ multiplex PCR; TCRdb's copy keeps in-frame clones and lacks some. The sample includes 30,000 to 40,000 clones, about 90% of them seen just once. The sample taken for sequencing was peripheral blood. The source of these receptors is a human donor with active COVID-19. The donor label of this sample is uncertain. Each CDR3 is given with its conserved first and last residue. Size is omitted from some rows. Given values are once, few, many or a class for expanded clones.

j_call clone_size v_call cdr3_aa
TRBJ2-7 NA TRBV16 CASSRTGGFYEQYF
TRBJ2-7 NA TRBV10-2 CASSEGTSYEQYF
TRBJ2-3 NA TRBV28 CASSSSGTSGTDTQYF
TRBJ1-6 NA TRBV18 CASSPTGRPSYNSPLHF
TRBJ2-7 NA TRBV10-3 CAISGSQGAAYEQYF
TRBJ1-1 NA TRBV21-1 CASSRQGGTEAFF
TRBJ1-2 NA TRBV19 CASSGQGIGYGYTF
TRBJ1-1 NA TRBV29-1 CSVEPSSEAFF
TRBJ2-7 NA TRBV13 CASSSTSGGPLGQYF
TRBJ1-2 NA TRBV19 CASTGYGRGLYGYTF
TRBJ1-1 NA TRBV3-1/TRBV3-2 CASSQDRGMNTEAFF
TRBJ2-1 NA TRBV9 CASSLGVAGGNEQFF
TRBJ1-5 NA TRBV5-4 CASSLDGGQPQHF
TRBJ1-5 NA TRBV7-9 CASSGQGISQPQHF
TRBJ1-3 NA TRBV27 CASSLVSGNTIYF
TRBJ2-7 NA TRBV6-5 CASRAGTGNSYEQYF
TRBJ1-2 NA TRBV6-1 CASSDAGRGNYGYTF
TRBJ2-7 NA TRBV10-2 CASKAGTSVLEQYF
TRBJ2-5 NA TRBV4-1 CASSQALAGGQETQYF
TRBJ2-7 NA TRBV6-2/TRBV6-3 CASSYWRGDPREQYF
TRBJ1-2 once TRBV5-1 CASSLEVGRTDGYTF
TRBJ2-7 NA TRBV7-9 CASSLGRLAGAYEQYF